These 25 T cell receptor beta chains were all obtained from the same sample, sequenced in a study of CD8 T cells in Susac syndrome. An amount of RNA that ranged from about 0.45 to 1 ug was reverse transcribed with random hexamers. TCRdb analysed the immunoSEQ multiplex PCR reads with MiXCR anew, one entry per CDR3 protein. The repertoire includes more than 80,000 distinct CDR3 sequences, roughly 94% of them detected once, and around 0.38% sits in the top ten. The sequenced sample consisted of CD8+ T cells from PBMCs. The receptor source for this set is a human donor with Susac syndrome.

The chain links TRBV4-3 to TRBJ2-7, with 9 positions matching TRBD1. Trimming cost V 4 bases and J 2 bases; bases outside gene matches: 3. The CDR3 covers 14 residues. CDR1 and CDR2 from the germline V gene are LGHNA and YSLEER. CDR3 sequence (DNA): TGCGCCAGCAGCCGGGGGACAGGGACCTACGAGCAGTACTTC. Its translation is CASSRGTGTYEQYF.

The gene calls are TRBV27 and TRBJ2-7; D is undetermined. Trimming stripped 0 bases from V and 11 bases from J, with 14 bases between. The germline CDR1 and CDR2 sequences are MNHEY and SMNVEV (reference sequence). CDR3 size: 13 residues. In DNA form, the CDR3 reads TGTGCCAGCAGTTTATCTGTGGCAAATGAGGAGTACTTC. Translating it yields CASSLSVANEEYF.

The V call is TRBV13, the J call TRBJ2-1; D remains unclear. The germline V and J ends were trimmed by 5 bases and 4 bases, with 15 bases remaining between them. Germline V lookup: CDR1 PRHDT, CDR2 FYEKMQ (reference sequence). The CDR3 runs to 15 residues. CDR3 DNA: TGTGCCAGCAGCACTACCTTGGGCCGGTACAATGAGCAGTTCTTC. Protein sequence: CASSTTLGRYNEQFF.

The chain recombines TRBV2 with TRBJ2-2; a possible D gene is TRBD1 (6 bases). Trimming left V 7 bases short and J 0 bases short, with 12 bases between. This CDR3 is built from 15 residues. Germline loops: CDR1 SNHLY, CDR2 FYNNEI. CDR3 loop: CASTVGTTNTGELFF. Written as DNA, the CDR3 is TGTGCCAGCACCGTCGGGACAACGAACACCGGGGAGCTGTTTTTT.

The chain couples TRBV7-9 to TRBJ2-5, with D uncertain. This CDR3 has 13 residues. V was trimmed by 4 bases and J by 1 base, leaving 7 bases between them. Germline V gene lookup returns CDR1 SEHNR and CDR2 FQNEAQ (reference sequence). The DNA of the CDR3 is TGTGCCAGCAGCTCCGCATTCCAAGAGACCCAGTACTTC. Its protein product is CASSSAFQETQYF.

The gene calls are TRBV5-6 and TRBJ2-7, with D uncertain. The V gene's germline CDR1 is SGHDT and CDR2 YYEEEE. The CDR3 totals 11 residues. V was shortened by 0 bases and J by 5 bases, with 3 bases between the two germline ends. DNA for the CDR3: TGTGCCAGCAGCTTGGATGACGAGCAGTACTTC. Its protein is CASSLDDEQYF.

This chain joins TRBV7-3 and TRBJ2-5; TRBD1 agrees at 7 bases. CDR1 and CDR2 (germline): SGHTA, FQGTGA. This CDR3 is 14 amino acids long. V lost 5 bases, J lost 8 bases, and 11 bases stayed unmatched. CDR3 sequence: CASSSGQADDTQYF. DNA of the CDR3: TGTGCCAGCAGCAGCGGACAGGCGGACGATACCCAGTACTTC. The full variable domain, rest sourced from reference TRBV7-3 and TRBJ2-5, is GAGVSQTPSNKVTEKGKYVELRCDPISGHTALYWYRQSLGQGPEFLIYFQGTGAADDSGLPNDRFFAVRPEGSVSTLKIQRTERGDSAVYLCASSSGQADDTQYFGPGTRLLVL.

The gene calls are TRBV7-3 and TRBJ2-5, with TRBD2 matching over 8 bases. The CDR3 is 13 residues long. With 5 bases clipped from V and 5 bases from J, the junction kept 4 bases outside the gene matches. CDR1 is SGHTA, CDR2 FQGTGA, per germline. The CDR3 region is CASSPPSGETQYF. The DNA of the CDR3 is TGTGCCAGCAGCCCCCCTAGCGGGGAGACCCAGTACTTC.

This chain uses TRBV28 with TRBJ2-7; D is uncertain. Germline values: CDR1 MDHEN, CDR2 SYDVKM. V shed 7 bases and J shed 2 bases, with 12 bases lying between them. The CDR3 is 13 residues long. The CDR3 sequence is CASTSLSPYEQYF. For the CDR3, the DNA is TGTGCCAGCACCTCCCTGAGCCCCTACGAGCAGTACTTC.

The V call is TRBV7-9, the J call TRBJ2-3; D is perhaps TRBD1 or TRBD2 (6 bases each). Germline CDR1 reads SEHNR; CDR2 reads FQNEAQ (reference sequence). V shed 0 bases and J shed 2 bases, with 9 bases lying between them. This CDR3 comprises 15 residues. In DNA, the CDR3 is TGTGCCAGCAGCTTAGCGGGGGGCTCCACAGATACGCAGTATTTT. The encoded protein is CASSLAGGSTDTQYF.

The chain recombines TRBV3-1 with TRBJ2-5; 8 positions match TRBD2. The length of the CDR3 is 15 residues. The germline V gene has CDR1 LGHDT and CDR2 YNNKEL (reference sequence). With 1 base clipped from V and 1 base from J, the junction kept 2 bases outside the gene matches. CDR3 DNA sequence: TGTGCCAGCAGCCAAGTAACTAGCGGCCAAGAGACCCAGTACTTC. The encoded protein is CASSQVTSGQETQYF.

This clonotype was counted a single time. The V gene is TRBV7-2, the J gene TRBJ2-3; 7 nucleotides match TRBD1. Germline values: CDR1 SGHTA, CDR2 FQGNSA. This CDR3 comprises 16 residues. V shed 4 bases and J 0 bases; nucleotides not matched to a gene: 7. CDR3 nucleotide sequence: TGTGCCAGCAGCTCGTTCGGGACAGCTAGCACAGATACGCAGTATTTT. This translates into CASSSFGTASTDTQYF.

The V gene is TRBV5-6, the J gene TRBJ2-7; the D gene is possibly TRBD2 (5 bases). Looked up from germline, CDR1 is SGHDT and CDR2 is YYEEEE. CDR3 length equals 15 residues. V was clipped by 4 bases and J by 3 bases, with 17 bases between them. This CDR3 reads CASSRPRGTNYEQYF. For the CDR3, the DNA is TGTGCCAGCAGCCGCCCCCGGGGAACCAACTACGAGCAGTACTTC.

The chain recombines TRBV20-1 with TRBJ2-3, with D unresolved. The CDR3 contains 15 residues. Trimming took 0 bases from V and 1 from J, leaving 11 bases between them. In germline, CDR1 is DFQATT, CDR2 SNEGSKA (reference sequence). The CDR3 reads CSARDSAAGTDTQYF. The CDR3 DNA is TGCAGTGCTAGAGATTCCGCGGCGGGCACAGATACGCAGTATTTT.

The genes are TRBV6-1 and TRBJ2-7, with a tentative D call TRBD2 (6 bases). Germline V gene data show CDR1 as MNHNS and CDR2 as SASEGT. Trimming shortened V by 8 bases and J by 12 bases, and 14 bases separated the two germline ends. The CDR3 is 10 amino acids. The CDR3 here is CASGGTLVYF. The CDR3 DNA is TGTGCCAGCGGGGGGACCCTTGTGTACTTC.

The chain joins TRBV6-5 to TRBJ2-5, with 11 bases fitting TRBD2. CDR3 length: 14 amino acids. Germline CDR1 is MNHEY and CDR2 is SVGAGI. V dropped 6 bases and J dropped 7; count of bases not matched to a gene: 7. The CDR3 sequence: CASSPTSGEGTQYF. The CDR3 region has the DNA TGTGCCAGCAGCCCGACTAGCGGGGAAGGGACCCAGTACTTC.

This chain links TRBV4-1 with TRBJ2-3; 7 bases match TRBD2. CDR3 size: 14 residues. Germline CDR1 MGHRA, CDR2 YSYEKL. V dropped 4 bases and J dropped 6; count of bases not matched to a gene: 7. The DNA for the CDR3 is TGCGCCAGCAGCCCCCGGGAGGCGCCGGATACGCAGTATTTT. Its protein is CASSPREAPDTQYF.

V usage is TRBV3-1 and J usage is TRBJ1-2; D not resolved. Germline loops: CDR1 LGHDT, CDR2 YNNKEL (reference sequence). V was clipped by 1 base and J by 3 bases, with 9 bases between them. The CDR3 length is 14 residues. The CDR3 spells CASSQGLTDYGYTF. In DNA form, the CDR3 reads TGTGCCAGCAGCCAAGGTCTAACGGACTATGGCTACACCTTC.

This clonotype has just one count. The chain carries TRBV20-1 and TRBJ1-6; D is possibly TRBD1 (5 bases). CDR3 length equals 17 residues. V shed 3 bases and J shed 0 bases, with 15 bases lying between them. Germline-derived CDR1 and CDR2 are DFQATT and SNEGSKA (reference sequence). CDR3 loop: CSARVGALSSYNSPLHF. CDR3 DNA: TGCAGTGCTAGGGTAGGGGCCCTCAGCTCCTATAATTCACCCCTCCACTTT.

The chain links TRBV12-3 or TRBV12-4 to TRBJ2-5, with D perhaps TRBD2 (7 bases). The CDR3 spans 14 residues. The V end lost 5 bases, the J end lost 5 bases, and 15 bases lay between the germline ends. The CDR3 DNA reads TGTGCCAGCAGTCCACCGGGGGGCCGGGAGACCCAGTACTTC. Amino acids: CASSPPGGRETQYF.

This chain connects TRBV20-1 to TRBJ1-4, with D possibly matching TRBD1 (5 bases). This CDR3 has 13 residues. CDR1 and CDR2 from the germline V gene are DFQATT and SNEGSKA (reference sequence). The V gene lost 5 bases and the J gene lost 8 bases, with 15 bases spanning the gap. CDR3 nucleotides: TGCAGTGCTCCGTGGGGGGTGGACGAAAAACTGTTTTTT. This translates into CSAPWGVDEKLFF.

This chain connects TRBV9 to TRBJ2-1, with 10 nucleotides matching TRBD1. Germline CDR1 reads SGDLS; CDR2 reads YYNGEE. The CDR3 totals 17 residues. The J segment lost 7 bases and the V segment lost 0 bases, leaving 10 bases of the junction unmatched. This chain's CDR3 is CASSVVPTGGGWNEQFF. The CDR3 nucleotides read TGTGCCAGCAGCGTAGTTCCGACAGGGGGCGGTTGGAATGAGCAGTTCTTC.

The rearrangement joins TRBV3-1 to TRBJ1-2, with 10 positions matching TRBD1. CDR3 length equals 15 residues. The V gene end was trimmed by 4 bases and the J gene end by 3 bases; junction bases not matched to a gene: 5. The germline CDR1 and CDR2 sequences are LGHDT and YNNKEL (reference sequence). CDR3 nucleotides: TGTGCCAGCAGCCTAGGGACAGGGGCCGACTATGGCTACACCTTC. The encoded protein is CASSLGTGADYGYTF. The entire variable domain, with the rest obtained from reference TRBV3-1 and TRBJ1-2, is as follows: DTAVSQTPKYLVTQMGNDKSIKCEQNLGHDTMYWYKQDSKKFLKIMFSYNNKELIINETVPNRFSPKSPDKAHLNLHINSLELGDSAVYFCASSLGTGADYGYTFGSGTRLTVV.

This clonotype has more than one count but fewer than ten. The CDR3 spells CASSFDPDSSARNIQYF. CDR3 DNA sequence: TGTGCCAGCAGTTTTGATCCGGACAGCTCTGCGAGGAACATTCAGTACTTC. The chain is built from TRBV6-2 or TRBV6-3 and TRBJ2-4, with D possibly being TRBD1 (6 bases). Germline lookup yields CDR1 MNHEY and CDR2 SVGEGT. The CDR3 has 17 residues. V lost 4 bases and J 7 bases, leaving 23 bases between the germline ends.

The gene calls are TRBV2 and TRBJ2-7; a weak D match, TRBD2 (6 bases). The ends were cut back, 8 bases at V and 7 bases at J, with 9 bases in the middle. The germline gives CDR1 SNHLY, CDR2 FYNNEI. The CDR3 totals 10 residues. CDR3 protein: CASAGGEQYF. DNA for the CDR3: TGTGCCAGCGCTGGGGGGGAGCAGTACTTC.